This passage covers 32 T cell receptor beta chains from one sample sequenced in a study of identifying expanded T cells in peripheral blood. The method was immunoSEQ multiplex PCR; TCRdb's version includes in-frame clones alone and lacks a portion of them. The table has approximately 92,000 clones, 85% seen once. The specimen sequenced was blood. The receptors here all came from a person between 18 and 70 years old in good health.

The gene calls are TRBV29-1 and TRBJ1-2, with D possibly TRBD1 on 6 matching bases. The CDR3 runs to 19 residues. V dropped 0 bases and J dropped 5 bases, with 28 bases sitting between them. Germline lookup yields CDR1 SQVTM and CDR2 ANQGSEA. CDR3 nucleotide sequence: TGCAGCGTTGAAGATCAACCCAGGGTGTACAGGGTGGGGTATTATGGCTACACCTTC. Protein product: CSVEDQPRVYRVGYYGYTF.

This rearrangement joins TRBV11-2 to TRBJ2-1, with D perhaps TRBD1 (5 bases). The CDR3 runs 17 residues. Trimming took 3 bases from V and 4 from J, leaving 19 bases between them. Germline CDR1 reads SGHAT; CDR2 reads FQNNGV. The CDR3 protein is CASSFVNLGHLYNEQFF. The CDR3 coding sequence is TGTGCCAGCAGCTTCGTTAATCTAGGACACTTGTACAATGAGCAGTTCTTC.

This clone showed up just a few times. The rearrangement uses TRBV18 and TRBJ1-6; D not resolved. The CDR3 loop spans 15 amino acids. Germline V gene data show CDR1 as KGHSH and CDR2 as LQKENI. Trimming took 3 bases from V and 7 from J, leaving 13 bases between them. The CDR3 nucleotides read TGTGCCAGCTCACCGACACCGGGCGGCAATTCACCCCTCCACTTT. This encodes CASSPTPGGNSPLHF.

CDR3 in amino acids: CASSQDDRGYTF. CDR3 DNA: TGTGCCAGCAGCCAAGATGATCGGGGCTACACCTTC. This chain connects TRBV14 to TRBJ1-2; no reliable D call. This CDR3 is 12 amino acids long. Trimming took 0 bases from V and 8 from J, leaving 7 bases between them. The germline gives CDR1 SGHDN, CDR2 FVKESK.

The chain is built from TRBV28 and TRBJ2-7; possibly TRBD2 for D (7 bases). CDR1 and CDR2 from the germline V gene are MDHEN and SYDVKM. The CDR3 length is 15 residues. Trimming took 5 bases from V and 4 from J, leaving 18 bases between them. The CDR3 here is CASSPLIAGAYEQYF. For the CDR3, the DNA is TGTGCCAGCAGTCCCCTGATTGCGGGGGCTTACGAGCAGTACTTC.

This chain links TRBV6-6 with TRBJ2-3; tentatively, D is TRBD2 (6 bases). Trimming took 0 bases from V and 6 from J, leaving 13 bases between them. Germline CDR1 and CDR2: MNHNY and SVGAGI (reference sequence). This CDR3 is built from 15 residues. The chain's CDR3 is CASSYSSTSSDTQYF. Here the CDR3 DNA reads TGTGCCAGCAGTTACTCGTCGACTAGTTCGGATACGCAGTATTTT.

The chain has TRBV6-5 and TRBJ1-1; D gene ambiguous. The germline V and J ends were trimmed by 5 bases and 1 base, with 14 bases remaining between them. CDR3 length equals 15 residues. The germline V gene encodes CDR1 MNHEY and CDR2 SVGAGI. The CDR3 nucleotides read TGTGCCAGCAGTCAGTCCCAATCGGCGAACACTGAAGCTTTCTTT. Protein: CASSQSQSANTEAFF.

The rearrangement joins TRBV7-9 to TRBJ2-3, with a weak D call TRBD1 (5 bases). Germline V lookup: CDR1 SEHNR, CDR2 FQNEAQ (reference sequence). The V end was cut by 8 bases, the J end by 6 bases, with 12 bases between. The CDR3 consists of 12 residues. The CDR3 region has the DNA TGTGCCAGCGGGGCGGCGCGGGATACGCAGTATTTT. Its protein is CASGAARDTQYF.

The CDR3 sequence: CSAGVYGYTF. CDR3 nucleotides: TGCAGTGCAGGGGTCTATGGCTACACCTTC. The chain couples TRBV20-1 to TRBJ1-2; D perhaps matches TRBD1 (5 bases). CDR3 size: 10 residues. Germline V lookup: CDR1 DFQATT, CDR2 SNEGSKA (reference sequence). With 6 bases removed from V and 4 bases from J, the gap between germline ends came to 6 bases.

The V gene is TRBV5-8, the J gene TRBJ1-3, with TRBD1 matching 7 bases. This CDR3 is built from 14 residues. Germline V CDR1 and CDR2: SGHTS, YDEGEE. The junction had 1 base not matched to a gene; V was cut back by 2 bases and J by 2 bases. The CDR3 loop reads CASSFTGAGNTIYF. The CDR3 DNA reads TGTGCCAGCAGCTTTACAGGGGCTGGAAACACCATATATTTT.

This clone was seen more than once but under ten times. The rearrangement links TRBV27 to TRBJ2-1; D is perhaps TRBD2 (7 bases). The CDR3 length is 15 residues. Deletions cut 6 bases from V and 8 bases from J, with 20 bases between. Germline CDR1 is MNHEY and CDR2 is SMNVEV (reference sequence). The CDR3 DNA reads TGTGCCAGCAGGGGGGTCGGGGGGCATTACCATGAGCAGTTCTTC. Its translation is CASRGVGGHYHEQFF.

Points on this clone: One end of the junction fails to match germline, which may point to a read error. This chain uses TRBV9 with TRBJ2-1; D is uncertain. CDR1 is SGDLS, CDR2 YYNGEE, per germline. The CDR3 runs 14 residues. This chain's CDR3 is CASSVGVQAGSKIF. As DNA, the CDR3 is TGTGCCAGCAGCGTAGGAGTGCAGGCTGGTAGTAAGATCTTC.

Only one count was recorded for this clone. This chain uses TRBV10-3 with TRBJ1-4; D might be TRBD1 (6 bases). This CDR3 region has 16 residues. V was cut by 6 bases and J by 3 bases, with 17 bases left in between. The germline gives CDR1 ENHRY, CDR2 SYGVKD. The CDR3 nucleotides are TGTGCCATCAGCGATCCGGGGGCCATTGCTAATGAAAAACTGTTTTTT. Residues: CAISDPGAIANEKLFF.

This clone was picked up one time. J is TRBJ1-5 and V is TRBV30; D unresolved. CDR3 length equals 15 residues. CDR1 is GTSNPN, CDR2 SVGIG, per germline (reference sequence). V was pared by 2 bases and J by 4 bases, with 15 bases between. The CDR3 DNA reads TGTGCCTGGAGTCTCGGGTCGAGAGCTAATCAGCCCCAGCATTTT. Encoded protein: CAWSLGSRANQPQHF.

V gene TRBV19 combines with J gene TRBJ1-5, with D possibly TRBD1 on 5 matching bases. Trimming pared 2 bases from V and 1 base from J, leaving 6 bases between. Germline CDR1 reads LNHDA; CDR2 reads SQIVND (reference sequence). The length of the CDR3 is 14 residues. For the CDR3, the DNA is TGTGCCAGTAGTATAAGGGGAAGCAATCAGCCCCAGCATTTT. This codes for CASSIRGSNQPQHF.

The chain recombines TRBV5-1 with TRBJ2-7, with no clear D. The germline V gene encodes CDR1 SGHRS and CDR2 YFSETQ. This CDR3 spans 14 amino acids. V lost 1 base to trimming and J lost 4 bases, with 12 bases between them. CDR3 sequence: CASSLSQATYEQYF. Written as DNA, the CDR3 is TGCGCCAGCAGCTTGTCGCAGGCTACTTACGAGCAGTACTTC.

The V and J genes are TRBV27 and TRBJ1-2, with 8 bases that match TRBD1. Germline V gene lookup returns CDR1 MNHEY and CDR2 SMNVEV (reference sequence). J gave up 0 bases and V 5 bases, and 8 bases lay outside the gene matches. This CDR3 contains 16 residues. The chain's CDR3 is CASSGTGRPTNYGYTF. CDR3 coding DNA: TGTGCCAGCAGTGGGACAGGTAGACCGACTAACTATGGCTACACCTTC.

CDR3 coding DNA: TGTGCCAGCAGTTACGCGGGACAGGGGAACGAGCAGTACTTC. This translates into CASSYAGQGNEQYF. The genes are TRBV6-5 and TRBJ2-7; 10 bases fit TRBD1. Looked up from germline, CDR1 is MNHEY and CDR2 is SVGAGI. The length of the CDR3 is 14 residues. The J segment lost 5 bases and the V segment lost 2 bases, leaving 3 bases of the junction unmatched.

The chain's CDR3 is CASSSTGTANTGELFF. CDR3 coding DNA: TGTGCCAGCAGCTCGACCGGGACTGCAAACACCGGGGAGCTGTTTTTT. The chain employs TRBV11-3 and TRBJ2-2; D possibly corresponds to TRBD2 (6 bases). Germline CDR1 and CDR2: SGHNT and YENEEA. Trimming took 4 bases from V and 2 from J, leaving 14 bases between them. This CDR3 region has 16 residues. Drawing the rest from reference TRBV11-3 and TRBJ2-2, the complete variable domain is EAGVVQSPRYKIIEKKQPVAFWCNPISGHNTLYWYLQNLGQGPELLIRYENEEAVDDSQLPKDRFSAERLKGVDSTLKIQPAELGDSAVYLCASSSTGTANTGELFFGEGSRLTVL.

CDR3 sequence: CASSPEGGRGYTF. The CDR3 DNA reads TGTGCCAGCAGCCCAGAAGGGGGAAGGGGCTACACCTTC. The chain couples TRBV7-6 to TRBJ1-2; maybe TRBD1 (6 bases). Germline assignment: CDR1 SGHVS and CDR2 FNYEAQ. This CDR3 comprises 13 residues. V was shortened by 5 bases and J by 8 bases, with 15 bases between the two germline ends.

The chain is built from TRBV21-1 and TRBJ1-1; TRBD1 reflects the table's D call only, with no check against the DNA. TRBV21-1 is a listed pseudogene. This CDR3 is built from 15 residues. The CDR3 reads CASSKGTEPNTEAFF. CDR3 nucleotide sequence: TGTGCCAGCAGCAAAGGGACAGAACCCAACACTGAAGCTTTCTTT.

This sequence joins TRBV7-2 and TRBJ1-2; D is unresolved. This CDR3 is built from 13 residues. Deletions cut 5 bases from V and 4 bases from J, with 11 bases between. CDR1 SGHTA and CDR2 FQGNSA come from the germline V gene. The CDR3 DNA reads as TGTGCCAGCAGCCCCTCAGGACGCTATGGCTACACCTTC. The encoded protein is CASSPSGRYGYTF.

The chain recombines TRBV5-4 with TRBJ2-7; 9 bases are a match to TRBD2. Germline loops: CDR1 SGHNT, CDR2 YYREEE (reference sequence). Unmatched junction bases numbered 5, after V lost 3 bases and J lost 4 bases. The CDR3 has 14 amino acids. CDR3 sequence reads: CASSSGGLAYEQYF. Written as DNA, the CDR3 is TGTGCCAGCAGCTCGGGTGGACTAGCGTACGAGCAGTACTTC.

The chain recombines TRBV6-5 with TRBJ1-2; D is ambiguous. The V end lost 5 bases, the J end lost 0 bases, and 10 bases lay between the germline ends. CDR3 length: 14 amino acids. Germline CDR1 MNHEY, CDR2 SVGAGI. The CDR3 is CASSLRGANYGYTF. Written as DNA, the CDR3 is TGTGCCAGCAGTCTACGCGGAGCTAACTATGGCTACACCTTC.

The CDR3 protein is CATRGRGATYNEQFF. CDR3 DNA: TGTGCCACCAGAGGCAGGGGGGCAACCTACAATGAGCAGTTCTTC. V and J are TRBV19 and TRBJ2-1, with D maybe TRBD1 (7 bases). CDR1 is LNHDA and CDR2 is SQIVND in the germline V gene (reference sequence). Trimming removed 10 bases at V and 2 bases at J, with 18 bases between. This CDR3 is built from 15 residues.

In its sample, this clone was seen once. This chain joins TRBV6-6 and TRBJ1-2, with 7 bases aligning to TRBD1. The CDR3 totals 16 residues. Trimming at V came to 6 bases and at J to 1 base, leaving 11 bases not matched to a gene. Germline lookup yields CDR1 MNHNY and CDR2 SVGAGI (reference sequence). The CDR3 sequence is CASSPQGQSYNYGYTF. Here the CDR3 DNA reads TGTGCCAGCAGCCCTCAGGGACAGTCTTATAACTATGGCTACACCTTC.

The chain links TRBV6-1 to TRBJ1-6, with 8 bases that match TRBD1. V dropped 4 bases and J dropped 7; count of bases not matched to a gene: 3. This CDR3 is 14 amino acids long. CDR1 and CDR2 from the germline V gene are MNHNS and SASEGT. Here the CDR3 reads CASSADRGNSPLHF. As DNA, the CDR3 is TGTGCCAGCAGTGCCGACAGGGGAAATTCACCCCTCCACTTT.

The chain combines TRBV5-1 with TRBJ2-7; 13 bases align to TRBD2. Looked up from germline, CDR1 is SGHRS and CDR2 is YFSETQ. The CDR3 loop spans 17 amino acids. With V trimmed by 2 bases and J by 6 bases, 11 bases remained unmatched. CDR3 nucleotide sequence: TGCGCCAGCAGCTTAGGACTAGCGGGGGACCTCCGTCGCGAGCAGTACTTC. It codes for CASSLGLAGDLRREQYF.

The chain combines TRBV7-9 with TRBJ2-7; 7 positions match TRBD1. V lost 0 bases, J lost 5 bases, and 7 bases stayed unmatched. Per germline, CDR1 SEHNR and CDR2 FQNEAQ (reference sequence). The CDR3 runs to 15 residues. CDR3 sequence (DNA): TGTGCCAGCAGCTTAGCTTTGAGGGGGCCCCACGAGCAGTACTTC. Protein sequence: CASSLALRGPHEQYF.

The V gene is TRBV29-1, the J gene TRBJ2-5, with unresolved D. Germline assignment: CDR1 SQVTM and CDR2 ANQGSEA. V dropped 4 bases and J dropped 5 bases, with 8 bases sitting between them. This CDR3 region has 11 residues. The CDR3 spells CSVGSWETQYF. The DNA of the CDR3 is TGCAGCGTTGGGTCTTGGGAGACCCAGTACTTC.

In this sample, this clone turned up once. This rearrangement joins TRBV27 to TRBJ2-3; 9 bases agree with TRBD2. There are 15 residues in the CDR3. V gave up 5 bases and J gave up 4 bases; unmatched junction bases: 7. The germline V gene has CDR1 MNHEY and CDR2 SMNVEV (reference sequence). This chain's CDR3 is CASSPSGGFADTQYF. DNA for the CDR3: TGTGCCAGCAGTCCCAGCGGGGGGTTCGCAGATACGCAGTATTTT.

The chain is built from TRBV29-1 and TRBJ2-2, with a tentative D call TRBD1 (6 bases). In germline, CDR1 is SQVTM, CDR2 ANQGSEA. CDR3 length: 14 residues. V was clipped by 6 bases and J by 7 bases, with 18 bases between them. The CDR3 loop reads CSVTTGTIFGELFF. The CDR3 DNA is TGCAGCGTAACAACCGGGACAATCTTCGGGGAGCTGTTTTTT.